A selection of T cell receptor beta chains follows, all from one sample in a study of beta chain features in type 1 diabetes. TCRdb's copy holds only in-frame clones and misses some; the assay was immunoSEQ multiplex PCR. The sample includes hundreds of thousands of clones, 11% to 15% of them seen just once. Sequencing input: naive CD4+ T cells from blood. The receptors were gathered from a man aged 25 to 40 in good health. Both conserved end residues are part of each CDR3. A D gene is named only where the DNA matches it firmly. The size field is filled for only some rows; it gives once, few, many or a size class.

v_call	clone_size	j_call	d_call	cdr3_aa	cdr3_nt
TRBV19	few	TRBJ2-7	TRBD1	CASSRGQASEQYF	TGTGCCAGTAGTCGGGGACAGGCGTCCGAGCAGTACTTC
TRBV30	few	TRBJ1-5	-	CACSTGPGGRKKHF	TGTGCCTGCTCAACGGGGCCTGGTGGGAGAAAAAAGCATTTT
TRBV15	few	TRBJ1-4	TRBD1	CATSRGDRGEKLFF	TGTGCCACCAGCAGAGGGGACAGGGGTGAAAAACTGTTTTTT
TRBV5-1	-	TRBJ2-1	-	CASSYQSGPYNEQFF	TGCGCCAGCAGTTATCAAAGCGGCCCCTACAATGAGCAGTTCTTC
TRBV5-4	-	TRBJ2-5	TRBD1	CASSTGQLQETQYF	TGTGCCAGCAGCACGGGACAGTTACAAGAGACCCAGTACTTC
TRBV25-1	few	TRBJ1-2	-	CASSDSGSSHGYTF	TGTGCCAGCAGTGACTCCGGGAGTTCACATGGCTACACCTTC
TRBV7-7	-	TRBJ2-5	TRBD2	CASSFGRRSGGSQETQYF	TGTGCCAGCAGCTTCGGAAGGAGAAGCGGGGGATCCCAAGAGACCCAGTACTTC
TRBV2	once	TRBJ1-6	-	CASSPYRNSPLHF	TGTGCCAGCAGCCCCTACCGCAATTCACCCCTCCACTTT
TRBV10-3	-	TRBJ2-7	-	CASNTGPYEQYF	TGTGCCAGTAACACAGGGCCCTACGAGCAGTACTTC
TRBV2	-	TRBJ1-2	TRBD1	CASSERQGASGYTF	TGTGCCAGCAGTGAGAGACAGGGGGCTAGTGGCTACACCTTC
TRBV2	-	TRBJ2-1	-	CASRGLGNEQFF	TGTGCCAGCAGGGGACTTGGGAATGAGCAGTTCTTC
TRBV18	few	TRBJ1-4	TRBD1	CASSPRDREEKLFF	TGTGCCAGCTCACCACGGGACAGGGAAGAAAAACTGTTTTTT
TRBV7-3	few	TRBJ1-1	-	CASSLTPRQYTEAFF	TGTGCCAGCAGCTTAACCCCTAGGCAGTACACTGAAGCTTTCTTT
TRBV19	-	TRBJ2-3	-	CASTTQNRGVDTQYF	TGTGCCAGTACTACCCAAAACCGAGGGGTGGATACGCAGTATTTT
TRBV5-6	few	TRBJ2-1	TRBD2	CASRGLAGLNEQFF	TGTGCCAGCAGGGGACTAGCGGGGCTCAATGAGCAGTTCTTC
TRBV9	-	TRBJ2-3	-	CASSPWGTDTQYF	TGTGCCAGCAGCCCTTGGGGCACAGATACGCAGTATTTT
TRBV6-1	few	TRBJ2-2	TRBD2	CASSGLAGLNTGELFF	TGTGCCAGCAGTGGGTTAGCGGGACTTAACACCGGGGAGCTGTTTTTT
TRBV10-3	-	TRBJ1-1	-	CAISESIRETEAFF	TGTGCCATCAGTGAGTCAATCCGGGAAACTGAAGCTTTCTTT
TRBV9	few	TRBJ2-5	TRBD2	CASSVRLAGVAETQYF	TGTGCCAGCAGCGTACGACTAGCGGGAGTAGCAGAGACCCAGTACTTC
TRBV7-9	few	TRBJ2-5	TRBD1	CASTLGQGRPETQYF	TGTGCCAGCACTCTAGGACAGGGTAGACCAGAGACCCAGTACTTC
TRBV7-2	few	TRBJ2-1	TRBD2	CASREAGADSYNEQFF	TGTGCCAGCAGGGAAGCGGGGGCGGATTCCTACAATGAGCAGTTCTTC
TRBV30	-	TRBJ1-4	-	CAWKQGPATNEKLFF	TGTGCCTGGAAACAGGGCCCGGCAACTAATGAAAAACTGTTTTTT
TRBV11-1	few	TRBJ1-1	-	CASNRDGNTEAFF	TGTGCCAGCAACCGGGACGGTAACACTGAAGCTTTCTTT
TRBV7-2	once	TRBJ2-5	-	CASSSRTWEETQYF	TGTGCCAGCAGCTCACGGACATGGGAAGAGACCCAGTACTTC
TRBV30	few	TRBJ1-1	-	CAWTRDRLSMNTEAFF	TGTGCCTGGACGAGAGACAGGCTCTCCATGAACACTGAAGCTTTCTTT
TRBV4-1	few	TRBJ2-6	-	CASSQVNSVSGANVLTF	TGCGCCAGCAGCCAAGTAAATTCGGTCTCAGGGGCCAACGTCCTGACTTTC
TRBV28	few	TRBJ2-1	-	CASSFNNEQFF	TGTGCCAGCAGTTTTAACAATGAGCAGTTCTTC
TRBV30	-	TRBJ1-1	-	CATTENTEAFF	TGTGCTACTACAGAGAACACTGAAGCTTTCTTT
TRBV7-2	-	TRBJ2-3	TRBD1	CASSQDRGTDTQYF	TGTGCCAGCAGCCAGGACAGGGGAACAGATACGCAGTATTTT
TRBV4-3	-	TRBJ2-6	TRBD2	CASSQDRAGGTSGANVLTF	TGCGCCAGCAGCCAAGATCGGGCGGGAGGGACCTCTGGGGCCAACGTCCTGACTTTC
TRBV29-1	few	TRBJ2-5	-	CSVFLLGNAYQETQYF	TGCAGCGTTTTTCTTTTAGGAAACGCGTACCAAGAGACCCAGTACTTC
TRBV9	few	TRBJ2-2	-	CASSVEGSRTGELFF	TGTGCCAGCAGCGTAGAAGGTTCACGCACCGGGGAGCTGTTTTTT
TRBV6-5	-	TRBJ2-7	-	CASVTAWPSYEQYF	TGTGCCAGCGTGACAGCTTGGCCTTCCTACGAGCAGTACTTC
TRBV6-5	-	TRBJ2-1	-	CASSRGNEQFF	TGTGCCAGCAGCCGAGGGAATGAGCAGTTCTTC
TRBV29-1	-	TRBJ1-2	-	CSVSSRGNYGYTF	TGCAGCGTGAGCTCGAGGGGTAACTATGGCTACACCTTC
TRBV5-4	few	TRBJ2-3	-	CASSLGYRVGFADTQYF	TGTGCCAGCAGCTTGGGATATAGGGTCGGGTTTGCAGATACGCAGTATTTT
TRBV7-3	-	TRBJ2-3	-	CASSPGEGTQYF	TGTGCCAGCAGCCCGGGAGAAGGTACGCAGTATTTT
TRBV5-4	few	TRBJ2-2	-	CASSPSSGELFF	TGTGCCAGCAGCCCCTCTTCAGGGGAGCTGTTTTTT
TRBV30	many	TRBJ2-3	-	CAWSVQDYGDTQYF	TGTGCCTGGAGTGTACAAGATTATGGAGATACGCAGTATTTT
TRBV5-6	few	TRBJ2-2	-	CASSEDPNTGELFF	TGTGCCAGCAGCGAGGACCCTAACACCGGGGAGCTGTTTTTT
TRBV4-3	-	TRBJ1-2	-	CASSQQSDYGYTF	TGCGCCAGCAGCCAACAATCCGACTATGGCTACACCTTC
TRBV2	few	TRBJ2-5	TRBD2	CASSSWGGETQYF	TGTGCCAGCAGCTCCTGGGGGGGTGAGACCCAGTACTTC
TRBV30	-	TRBJ1-2	TRBD1	CAWSSGQARDGYTF	TGTGCCTGGAGTTCCGGACAGGCTCGAGATGGCTACACCTTC
TRBV19	few	TRBJ2-3	-	CASSISRATDTQYF	TGTGCCAGTAGTATATCCAGGGCCACAGATACGCAGTATTTT
TRBV11-2	-	TRBJ2-1	TRBD1	CASSPEGAVRGNEQFF	TGTGCCAGCAGCCCAGAGGGGGCGGTCCGGGGCAATGAGCAGTTCTTC
TRBV7-2	few	TRBJ2-5	TRBD1	CASSRNRGLFSQETQYF	TGTGCCAGCAGCCGGAACAGGGGGCTGTTTTCTCAAGAGACCCAGTACTTC
TRBV7-2	-	TRBJ1-6	-	CASSLSRTPLSPLHF	TGTGCCAGCAGCTTAAGTAGGACGCCCTTATCACCCCTCCACTTT
TRBV6-5	-	TRBJ2-5	TRBD1	CASAQGMRETQYF	TGTGCCAGCGCACAGGGGATGAGAGAGACCCAGTACTTC
TRBV29-1	-	TRBJ2-7	TRBD1	CSVGQGSYEQYF	TGCAGCGTTGGACAGGGCTCCTACGAGCAGTACTTC
TRBV18	-	TRBJ1-2	-	CASSPKIFHGYTF	TGTGCCAGCTCCCCGAAGATCTTCCATGGCTACACCTTC
TRBV7-3	-	TRBJ2-5	-	CASSLGLGETQYF	TGTGCCAGCAGCCTTGGGCTCGGGGAGACCCAGTACTTC